This T cell receptor (beta chain) was found in a study of OX40 agonist ivuxolimab in advanced cancers. About the investigation overall: Ivuxolimab was an agonistic, fully human IgG2 monoclonal antibody directed against OX40 (CD134), a costimulatory receptor. Intravenous ivuxolimab was administered to patients every 2 weeks at six dose levels: 0.01, 0.1, 0.3, 1.5, 3 and 10 mg/kg. Among the 50 to 55 dose-escalation patients, around 19 had hepatocellular carcinoma, 15 or so melanoma, 9 renal cell carcinoma and 9 head and neck cancer. A male proportion of roughly 80% and a mean age of around 60 years, ranging from roughly 23 to 90, were recorded for the dose-escalation cohort. Prior anti-PD-1, anti-PD-L1 or anti-CTLA-4 therapy was permitted, and 35% to 40% of dose-escalation patients had received checkpoint inhibitors. Partial responses occurred in three dose-escalation patients, of whom one had hepatocellular carcinoma and two had cutaneous melanoma. The point of sequencing TCRbeta in the periphery was to test whether ivuxolimab changed TCR sequence diversity and drove clonal T-cell expansion. The paper covers the monotherapy dose-escalation part of the phase I ivuxolimab trial, which included N of about 56 patients. Study-wide findings and limitations: At doses from 0.1 to 3.0 mg/kg, clonal expansion was seen in both CD4+ and CD8+ blood T cells between baseline and week 6. Antigen specificity was not determined for the clonally expanded peripheral T cells. Partial responders in the 0.1-3.0 mg/kg groups had among the lowest normalized peripheral clonal expansion, especially among CD8+ T cells. Low levels of normalized T-cell clonal expansion were also seen in some patients who did not respond. After ivuxolimab, CD8+ T cells had more expanded clones than CD4+ T cells on average.

For sequencing of the TCRbeta CDR3 region, genomic DNA was extracted from the sorted cells. The immunoSEQ Assay was used for sequencing of TCRbeta CDR3 regions. Drawn from immuneACCESS, this table holds only the in-frame rearrangements with V and J called that TCRdb kept. Clones are partly lost; checked studies trace under half to an unresolved V gene and leave the rest unexplained. This sample holds around 60,000 clones; under 90% were observed only once. The top ten clonotypes cover more than 1.1% of the sample. The CDR3 numbers 15 residues from cysteine through phenylalanine. Only the CDR3 region is kept as DNA, spanning 45 bases read in frame from base 1. Unmatched junction bases come to 8, with V trimmed by 7 bases and J by 2 bases. Via the germline V gene (reference sequence), CDR1 is MNHEY and CDR2 SMNVEV. As for this clone: Its antigen has not been determined. No qualities accompany the bases; no much larger clone lies one base away.

Patients with a history of autoimmune disease or receiving systemic immunosuppression were excluded from the trial. In every dose cohort, peripheral blood was drawn for TCR sequencing at baseline, cycle 4 day 1, and cycle 7 day 1. The samples were taken from a phase I, first-in-human, multicenter, open-label dose-escalation trial of ivuxolimab. Adults with locally advanced or metastatic melanoma, renal cell, hepatocellular, or head and neck squamous cell carcinoma were enrolled in the trial. Before TCR sequencing, CD4+ T cells and CD8+ T cells were sorted from peripheral blood as separate populations.

The rearranged chain carries TRBV27 and TRBJ2-7; TRBD1 fits 10 bases in the junction. The specimen comprised CD4+ or CD8+ T cells sorted from blood, sampled in a trial of the OX40 agonist ivuxolimab. This receptor was taken from an adult with an advanced solid tumor such as melanoma, head and neck, liver or kidney cancer. The DNA sequence reads TGTGCCAGCATGACAGGGGGCGCGTCCCCCTACGAGCAGTACTTC. This translates into CASMTGGASPYEQYF.